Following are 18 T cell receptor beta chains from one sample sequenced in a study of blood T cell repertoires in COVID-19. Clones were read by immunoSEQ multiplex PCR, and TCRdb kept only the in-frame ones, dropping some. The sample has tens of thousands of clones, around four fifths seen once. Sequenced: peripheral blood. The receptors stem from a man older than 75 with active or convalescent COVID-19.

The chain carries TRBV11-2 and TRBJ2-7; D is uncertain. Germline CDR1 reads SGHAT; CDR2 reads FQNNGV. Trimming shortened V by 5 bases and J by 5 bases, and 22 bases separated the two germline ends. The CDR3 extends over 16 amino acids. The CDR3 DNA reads TGTGCCAGCAGCCTTAATGAAGGAGCTCTCGGTAACGAGCAGTACTTC. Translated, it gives CASSLNEGALGNEQYF.

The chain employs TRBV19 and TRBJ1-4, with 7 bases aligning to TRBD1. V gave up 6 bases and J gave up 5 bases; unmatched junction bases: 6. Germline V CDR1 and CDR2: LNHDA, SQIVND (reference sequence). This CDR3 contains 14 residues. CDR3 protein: CASSLTGINEKLFF. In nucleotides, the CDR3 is TGTGCCAGTAGCCTGACAGGGATAAATGAAAAACTGTTTTTT.

The chain's CDR3 is CASSLAGGITDTQYF. The DNA for the CDR3 is TGTGCCAGCAGTCTAGCGGGGGGGATCACAGATACGCAGTATTTT. This chain links TRBV2 with TRBJ2-3, with TRBD2 matching 12 bases. With V trimmed by 5 bases and J by 2 bases, 2 bases remained unmatched. The CDR3 is 15 residues long. Germline V gene sequence: CDR1 SNHLY, CDR2 FYNNEI. Full variable domain (missing parts from reference TRBV2 and TRBJ2-3): EPEVTQTPSHQVTQMGQEVILRCVPISNHLYFYWYRQILGQKVEFLVSFYNNEISEKSEIFDDQFSVERPDGSNFTLKIRSTKLEDSAMYFCASSLAGGITDTQYFGPGTRLTVL.

CDR3 nucleotides: TGTGCCAGCAGCTCGACCTTTTTGACAACCGGGGAGCTGTTTTTT. Its translation is CASSSTFLTTGELFF. The chain has TRBV11-2 and TRBJ2-2; D uncertain. Germline-derived CDR1 and CDR2 are SGHAT and FQNNGV. V lost 4 bases and J lost 5, with 14 bases in between. The CDR3 extends over 15 amino acids.

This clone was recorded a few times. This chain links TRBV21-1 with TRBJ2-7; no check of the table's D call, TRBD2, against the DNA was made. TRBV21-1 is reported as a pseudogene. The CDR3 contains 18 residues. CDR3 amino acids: CASSKGLAGVLYCSEQYF. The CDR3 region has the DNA TGTGCCAGCAGCAAGGGACTAGCGGGAGTTCTTTATTGTTCGGAGCAGTACTTC.

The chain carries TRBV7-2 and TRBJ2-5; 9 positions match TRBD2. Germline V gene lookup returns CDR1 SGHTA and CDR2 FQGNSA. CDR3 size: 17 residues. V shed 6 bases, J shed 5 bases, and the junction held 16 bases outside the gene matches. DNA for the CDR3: TGTGCCAGCAGGGACACTACCGGGGGAGCGGGGGGTGAGACCCAGTACTTC. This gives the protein CASRDTTGGAGGETQYF. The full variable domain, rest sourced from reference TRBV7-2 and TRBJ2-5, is GAGVSQSPSNKVTEKGKDVELRCDPISGHTALYWYRQSLGQGLEFLIYFQGNSAPDKSGLPSDRFSAERTGGSVSTLTIQRTQQEDSAVYLCASRDTTGGAGGETQYFGPGTRLLVL.

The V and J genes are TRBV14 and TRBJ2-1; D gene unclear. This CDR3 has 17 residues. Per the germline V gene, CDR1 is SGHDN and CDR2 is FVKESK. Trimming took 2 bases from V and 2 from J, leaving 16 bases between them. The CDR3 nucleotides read TGTGCCAGCAGCCAAAGGTGGAGCGCCCGAACCTACAATGAGCAGTTCTTC. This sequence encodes CASSQRWSARTYNEQFF. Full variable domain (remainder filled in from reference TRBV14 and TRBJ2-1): EAGVTQFPSHSVIEKGQTVTLRCDPISGHDNLYWYRRVMGKEIKFLLHFVKESKQDESGMPNNRFLAERTGGTYSTLKVQPAELEDSGVYFCASSQRWSARTYNEQFFGPGTRLTVL.

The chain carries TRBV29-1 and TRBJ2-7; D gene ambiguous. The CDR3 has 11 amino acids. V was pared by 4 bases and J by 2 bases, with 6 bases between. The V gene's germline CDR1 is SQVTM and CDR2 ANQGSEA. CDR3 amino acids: CSVAQTYEQYF. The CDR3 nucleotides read TGCAGCGTTGCTCAGACCTACGAGCAGTACTTC.

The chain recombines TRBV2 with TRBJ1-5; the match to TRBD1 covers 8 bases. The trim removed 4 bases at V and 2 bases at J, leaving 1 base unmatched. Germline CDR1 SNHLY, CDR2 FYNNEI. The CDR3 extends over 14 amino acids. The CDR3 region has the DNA TGTGCCAGCAGTGTGGACAGGGGCAATCAGCCCCAGCATTTT. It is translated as CASSVDRGNQPQHF.

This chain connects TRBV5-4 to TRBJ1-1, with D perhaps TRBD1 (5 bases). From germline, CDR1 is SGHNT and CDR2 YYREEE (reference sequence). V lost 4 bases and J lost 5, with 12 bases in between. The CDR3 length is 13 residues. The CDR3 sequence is CASSLDGGTEAFF. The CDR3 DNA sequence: TGTGCCAGCAGCCTCGACGGGGGAACTGAAGCTTTCTTT.

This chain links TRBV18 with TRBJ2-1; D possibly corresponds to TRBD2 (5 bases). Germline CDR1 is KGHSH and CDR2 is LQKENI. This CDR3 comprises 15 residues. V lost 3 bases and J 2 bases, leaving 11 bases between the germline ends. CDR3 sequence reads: CASSPGVVTYNEQFF. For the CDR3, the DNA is TGTGCCAGCTCACCCGGGGTAGTTACCTACAATGAGCAGTTCTTC.

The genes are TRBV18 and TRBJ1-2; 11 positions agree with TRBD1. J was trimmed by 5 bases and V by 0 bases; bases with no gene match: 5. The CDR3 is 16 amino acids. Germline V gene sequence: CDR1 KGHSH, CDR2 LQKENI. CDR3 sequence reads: CASSPPIGQGAYGYTF. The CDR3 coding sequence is TGTGCCAGCTCACCACCGATTGGACAGGGGGCTTATGGCTACACCTTC.

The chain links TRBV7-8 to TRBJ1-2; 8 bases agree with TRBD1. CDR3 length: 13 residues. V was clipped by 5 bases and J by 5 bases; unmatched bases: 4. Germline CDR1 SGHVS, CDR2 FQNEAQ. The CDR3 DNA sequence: TGTGCCAGCAGCCGGGACAGGAGTTATGGCTACACCTTC. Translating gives CASSRDRSYGYTF.

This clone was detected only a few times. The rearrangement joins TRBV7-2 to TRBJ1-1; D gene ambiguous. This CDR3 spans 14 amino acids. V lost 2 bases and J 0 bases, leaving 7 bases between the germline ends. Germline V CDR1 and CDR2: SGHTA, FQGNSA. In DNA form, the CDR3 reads TGTGCCAGCAGCTTACAGAACATGAACACTGAAGCTTTCTTT. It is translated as CASSLQNMNTEAFF.

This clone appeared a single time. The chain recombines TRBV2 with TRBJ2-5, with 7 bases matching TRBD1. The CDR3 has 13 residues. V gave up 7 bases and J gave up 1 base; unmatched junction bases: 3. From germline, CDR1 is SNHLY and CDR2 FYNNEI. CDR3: CASNRGPQETQYF. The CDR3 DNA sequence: TGTGCCAGCAATAGGGGGCCCCAAGAGACCCAGTACTTC. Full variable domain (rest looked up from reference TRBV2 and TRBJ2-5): EPEVTQTPSHQVTQMGQEVILRCVPISNHLYFYWYRQILGQKVEFLVSFYNNEISEKSEIFDDQFSVERPDGSNFTLKIRSTKLEDSAMYFCASNRGPQETQYFGPGTRLLVL.

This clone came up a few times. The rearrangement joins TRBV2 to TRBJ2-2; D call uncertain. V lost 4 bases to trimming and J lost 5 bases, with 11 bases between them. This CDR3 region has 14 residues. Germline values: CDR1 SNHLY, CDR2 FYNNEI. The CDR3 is CASSVQFGTGELFF. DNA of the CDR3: TGTGCCAGCAGTGTTCAGTTCGGGACCGGGGAGCTGTTTTTT.

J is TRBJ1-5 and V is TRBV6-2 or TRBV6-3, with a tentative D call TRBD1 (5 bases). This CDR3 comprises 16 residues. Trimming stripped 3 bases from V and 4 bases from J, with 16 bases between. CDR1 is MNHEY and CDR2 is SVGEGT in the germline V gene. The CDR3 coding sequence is TGTGCCAGCAGTTATCTCGGTAGACAGAATAATCAGCCCCAGCATTTT. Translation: CASSYLGRQNNQPQHF.

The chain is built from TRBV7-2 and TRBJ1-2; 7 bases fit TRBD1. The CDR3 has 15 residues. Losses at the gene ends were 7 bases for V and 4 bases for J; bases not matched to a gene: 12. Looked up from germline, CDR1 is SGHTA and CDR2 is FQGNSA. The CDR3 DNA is TGTGCCAGCAACCAAAATAACAGGGGCCTCTATGGCTACACCTTC. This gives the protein CASNQNNRGLYGYTF.